This TCR beta chain was identified in a study of blood T cell repertoires in COVID-19 (TCRdb year 2020). Regarding the complete study: Samples covering the acute and convalescent phases of COVID-19 were provided by collaborators in the United States, Italy and Spain. Samples were obtained from the ongoing ImmuneRACE study (first 160 participants) and from 1,254 subjects provided by 6 global collaborators. The repertoires were made available in a free public database intended to serve as a resource for research on the immune response to SARS-CoV-2. The material from the prospective study consisted of cDNA or gDNA derived from T cells, B-cell-depleted T cells, or PBMCs. A de-identified subject ID, COVID-19 status, age in years and sex were almost always included in the sample metadata. Deeply sampled blood TCRbeta repertoires from subjects exposed to, actively infected with, or recovered from COVID-19 were included in the dataset. Where available, HLA class I and class II types were obtained from metadata supplied by the sample provider rather than from assay-based typing.

The investigation overall reported the following: The quantity of clinical and demographic metadata differed by source and by participant and was supplied without curation.

Whole blood was collected in K2EDTA tubes by collaborating institutions according to the institutions' own protocols. For TCRbeta analysis, collaborators shipped samples as frozen whole blood, isolated PBMCs, or DNA extracted from either of those sample types. TCRbeta CDR3 regions were amplified from genomic DNA using the immunoSEQ Assay, a bias-controlled multiplex PCR. The authors' analysis ran thus. Nucleated cell counts per sample were estimated from amplification of reference gene primers within the assay. To quantify the absolute abundance of each unique TCRbeta CDR3 rearrangement, sequence reads were collapsed and filtered. For each sample, productive Simpson clonality was calculated by taking the square root of Simpson's diversity index across productive rearrangements. TCRdb limited this immuneACCESS table to in-frame rearrangements with V and J called. A share of clones is missing; checked studies link under half to unresolved V genes, and the rest is unexplained. V and J calls and clone size follow that table, whereas D and trimming were derived from the DNA. For this sample there are about 110,000 clones; 80% to 90% appear just once. In total, the top ten clones hold about 4.8% of the sample.

In the germline V gene, CDR1 corresponds to KGHSH and CDR2 to LQKENI. The CDR3 contains 15 residues, cysteine and phenylalanine counted. This entry keeps only the CDR3 DNA: 45 bases, framed from base 1. Clipping removes 2 bases from V and 5 bases from J, with 7 as the unmatched junction base count. As for this clone: Its antigen remains undetermined. No much larger clone is present one base from it, and per-base qualities are unavailable.

Here the chain combines TRBV18 and TRBJ2-7; 9 of the junction bases match TRBD1. This TCR was recovered from a woman aged 45-60 years with acute or convalescent COVID-19. Input material: peripheral blood. The CDR3 reads CASSPVGTGSHEQYF. The DNA sequence is given as TGTGCCAGCTCACCAGTAGGGACAGGGTCTCACGAGCAGTACTTC.